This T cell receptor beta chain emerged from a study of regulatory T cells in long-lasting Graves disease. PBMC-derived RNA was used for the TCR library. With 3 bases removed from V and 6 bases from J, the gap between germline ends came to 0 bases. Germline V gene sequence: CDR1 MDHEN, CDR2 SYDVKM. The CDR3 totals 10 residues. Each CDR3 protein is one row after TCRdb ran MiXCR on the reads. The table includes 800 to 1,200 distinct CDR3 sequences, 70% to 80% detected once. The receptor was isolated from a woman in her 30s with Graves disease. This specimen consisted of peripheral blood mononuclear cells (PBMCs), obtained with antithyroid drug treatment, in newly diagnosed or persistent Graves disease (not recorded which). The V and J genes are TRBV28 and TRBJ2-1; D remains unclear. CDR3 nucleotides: TGTGCCAGCAGTTTCAATGAGCAGTTCTTC. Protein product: CASSFNEQFF.